The 23 T cell receptor beta chains listed next were all sequenced from one sample in a study of blood T cell repertoires in COVID-19. Measured with immunoSEQ multiplex PCR; TCRdb has only the in-frame clones, and not every one. The data hold about 160,000 clones, with 75% to 90% observed a single time. The specimen sequenced was PBMCs or T cells enriched from blood (not recorded which). Every receptor here comes from a woman aged 60-70 years who had recovered from COVID-19.

The V gene is TRBV19, the J gene TRBJ1-1; 10 nucleotides align to TRBD1. Germline V gene data show CDR1 as LNHDA and CDR2 as SQIVND (reference sequence). V was clipped by 3 bases and J by 0 bases; unmatched bases: 13. The CDR3 consists of 19 residues. CDR3 sequence reads: CASSMDRGVIVQMNTEAFF. In DNA, the CDR3 is TGTGCCAGTAGTATGGACAGGGGGGTAATTGTGCAGATGAACACTGAAGCTTTCTTT.

This clone was detected only once. The chain recombines TRBV18 with TRBJ2-4; D possibly corresponds to TRBD1 (7 bases). The CDR3 spans 14 residues. With 6 bases removed from V and 2 bases from J, the gap between germline ends came to 11 bases. CDR1 is KGHSH and CDR2 is LQKENI in the germline V gene. The CDR3 spells CASSAGQSKNIQYF. DNA of the CDR3: TGTGCCAGCTCGGCGGGACAGTCCAAAAACATTCAGTACTTC.

The chain links TRBV2 to TRBJ2-7, with TRBD1 matching 9 bases. This CDR3 contains 16 residues. Germline V gene lookup returns CDR1 SNHLY and CDR2 FYNNEI. The ends lost 7 bases at V and 6 bases at J; junction bases unmatched: 16. The CDR3 protein is CASTRGGQGQGGEQYF. The CDR3 DNA follows: TGTGCCAGCACCCGAGGGGGACAGGGACAGGGTGGCGAGCAGTACTTC. The complete variable domain, with remaining parts taken from reference TRBV2 and TRBJ2-7, reads EPEVTQTPSHQVTQMGQEVILRCVPISNHLYFYWYRQILGQKVEFLVSFYNNEISEKSEIFDDQFSVERPDGSNFTLKIRSTKLEDSAMYFCASTRGGQGQGGEQYFGPGTRLTVT.

The genes are TRBV2 and TRBJ1-4, with D perhaps TRBD1 (5 bases). The CDR3 is 13 residues long. Germline CDR1 and CDR2: SNHLY and FYNNEI. The V end was cut by 9 bases, the J end by 5 bases, with 13 bases between. In DNA, the CDR3 is TGTGCCAGTCGGGAGGGGTCAAATGAAAAACTGTTTTTT. Translation gives CASREGSNEKLFF.

V usage is TRBV6-1 and J usage is TRBJ2-4, with D perhaps matching TRBD1 (6 bases). This CDR3 contains 14 residues. The germline CDR1 and CDR2 sequences are MNHNS and SASEGT. V was trimmed by 2 bases and J by 5 bases, leaving 10 bases between them. CDR3 in amino acids: CASSEFWTENIQYF. As DNA, the CDR3 is TGTGCCAGCAGTGAATTTTGGACAGAAAACATTCAGTACTTC.

The chain has TRBV19 and TRBJ2-7; 8 bases are a match to TRBD1. CDR3 length: 14 amino acids. V dropped 5 bases and J dropped 3; count of bases not matched to a gene: 6. Germline lookup yields CDR1 LNHDA and CDR2 SQIVND (reference sequence). This CDR3 is CASSPHRGYYEQYF. The DNA for the CDR3 is TGTGCCAGTAGTCCTCACAGGGGGTACTACGAGCAGTACTTC.

Note on this clone: One junction end does not reproduce the germline sequence, and a read error may be involved. The chain combines TRBV12-3 or TRBV12-4 with TRBJ2-1; D gene unclear. The CDR3 covers 12 residues. The CDR3 DNA reads as TGTGCCAGCAGTTTCTCCTTCAATGAGCAGTTCTTC. It is translated as CASSFSFNEQFF.

The chain uses TRBV19 and TRBJ2-7; the match to TRBD2 covers 13 bases. The CDR3 is 19 amino acids. Looked up from germline, CDR1 is LNHDA and CDR2 is SQIVND (reference sequence). V trimming: 4 bases; J trimming: 0 bases; junction bases outside the gene matches: 12. The CDR3 is CASSKRLAGGRSLSYEQYF. CDR3 sequence (DNA): TGTGCCAGTAGTAAGAGACTAGCGGGGGGAAGATCGCTCTCCTACGAGCAGTACTTC.

This rearrangement joins TRBV30 to TRBJ1-1; D is undetermined. The CDR3 consists of 12 residues. Germline V lookup: CDR1 GTSNPN, CDR2 SVGIG (reference sequence). The V end was cut by 7 bases, the J end by 5 bases, with 14 bases between. The CDR3 DNA is TGTGCCTCTAACACAGCTCGGACTGAAGCTTTCTTT. Translating gives CASNTARTEAFF.

This chain joins TRBV12-3 or TRBV12-4 and TRBJ1-6; D is uncertain. The CDR3 totals 12 residues. V was cut by 2 bases and J by 7 bases, with 3 bases left in between. The CDR3 region has the DNA TGTGCCAGCAGTTTACCGAATTCACCCCTCCACTTT. This codes for CASSLPNSPLHF.

The V gene is TRBV29-1, the J gene TRBJ1-3, with 8 bases aligning to TRBD1. The CDR3 totals 13 residues. V was clipped by 5 bases and J by 4 bases; unmatched bases: 4. Germline-derived CDR1 and CDR2 are SQVTM and ANQGSEA. The CDR3 region has the DNA TGCAGCGTTTGGGCAGGGGGCGGAAACACCATATATTTT. Translation: CSVWAGGGNTIYF.

The sample holds one count of this clone. The chain employs TRBV12-3 or TRBV12-4 and TRBJ2-1; D is ambiguous. The V and J ends lost 6 bases and 10 bases respectively, with 7 bases between them. The CDR3 covers 10 residues. CDR3 region: CASSRYEQFF. Written as DNA, the CDR3 is TGTGCCAGCAGCCGGTACGAGCAGTTCTTC.

This rearrangement joins TRBV6-1 to TRBJ1-2; 9 bases line up with TRBD1. Unmatched junction bases numbered 5, after V lost 1 base and J lost 8 bases. CDR1 MNHNS and CDR2 SASEGT come from the germline V gene. CDR3 length: 14 amino acids. The CDR3 DNA follows: TGTGCCAGCAGTGAAGTGGGACAGGGATTAGGCTACACCTTC. This encodes CASSEVGQGLGYTF.

This clone showed up just a few times. The chain combines TRBV5-5 with TRBJ1-5, with TRBD1 identical over 9 bases. J was trimmed by 5 bases and V by 1 base; bases with no gene match: 4. Germline CDR1 and CDR2: SGHKS and YYEKEE (reference sequence). The CDR3 has 15 residues. The CDR3, as DNA: TGTGCCAGCAGCTTGCTGGGACAGGGTCATCAGCCCCAGCATTTT. It codes for CASSLLGQGHQPQHF.

The V and J genes are TRBV14 and TRBJ1-4; a possible D gene is TRBD1 (5 bases). The CDR3 covers 15 residues. V was trimmed by 0 bases and J by 4 bases, leaving 9 bases between them. Germline V gene lookup returns CDR1 SGHDN and CDR2 FVKESK. DNA of the CDR3: TGTGCCAGCAGCCAAGAAAAGGGGATTAATGAAAAACTGTTTTTT. Its translation: CASSQEKGINEKLFF.

The gene calls are TRBV18 and TRBJ1-1; 7 positions agree with TRBD1. Germline CDR1 is KGHSH and CDR2 is LQKENI. The CDR3 is 13 amino acids. Trimming at V came to 4 bases and at J to 2 bases, leaving 1 base not matched to a gene. CDR3 region: CASSQGANTEAFF. DNA for the CDR3: TGTGCCAGCTCACAGGGGGCAAACACTGAAGCTTTCTTT.

This chain joins TRBV7-2 and TRBJ2-3; 9 positions match TRBD2. The CDR3 is made up of 17 amino acids. Looked up from germline, CDR1 is SGHTA and CDR2 is FQGNSA. The V gene end was trimmed by 1 base and the J gene end by 1 base; junction bases not matched to a gene: 6. CDR3 nucleotides: TGTGCCAGCAGCTTAGACCTAGCGGGGACGGGCACAGATACGCAGTATTTT. Amino acid sequence: CASSLDLAGTGTDTQYF.

The DNA of the CDR3 is TGTGCCAGTAGTGGATCCTCTACAGGGATCTACAATGAGCAGTTCTTC. Translation: CASSGSSTGIYNEQFF. The chain couples TRBV19 to TRBJ2-1; TRBD1 might be the D (6 bases). Germline V gene data show CDR1 as LNHDA and CDR2 as SQIVND (reference sequence). CDR3 size: 16 residues. The ends were cut back, 5 bases at V and 3 bases at J, with 17 bases in the middle. The full variable domain, its missing parts supplied by reference TRBV19 and TRBJ2-1, is DGGITQSPKYLFRKEGQNVTLSCEQNLNHDAMYWYRQDPGQGLRLIYYSQIVNDFQKGDIAEGYSVSREKKESFPLTVTSAQKNPTAFYLCASSGSSTGIYNEQFFGPGTRLTVL.

The chain couples TRBV10-1 to TRBJ2-3; 7 bases align to TRBD2. This CDR3 contains 18 residues. With V trimmed by 2 bases and J by 0 bases, 11 bases remained unmatched. Looked up from germline, CDR1 is WNHNN and CDR2 is SYGVQD (reference sequence). CDR3 DNA sequence: TGCGCCAGCAGTGAGGGCCTTCGGGGGACTATGAGCACAGATACGCAGTATTTT. This sequence encodes CASSEGLRGTMSTDTQYF.

This clone was recorded a few times. The chain combines TRBV6-5 with TRBJ1-2, with D tentatively TRBD1 (6 bases). The CDR3 sequence is 14 residues long. The V gene lost 7 bases and the J gene lost 3 bases, with 15 bases spanning the gap. The germline gives CDR1 MNHEY, CDR2 SVGAGI. CDR3 nucleotides: TGTGCCAGCAACAGAGACAGGACGGACTATGGCTACACCTTC. Translated: CASNRDRTDYGYTF.

This clone was detected only a few times. The chain has TRBV5-4 and TRBJ1-2; 8 positions agree with TRBD1. This CDR3 has 15 residues. The germline gives CDR1 SGHNT, CDR2 YYREEE (reference sequence). With 3 bases clipped from V and 4 bases from J, the junction kept 8 bases outside the gene matches. The DNA for the CDR3 is TGTGCCAGCAGCTCCATTGACAGGGGTCGCTATGGCTACACCTTC. This codes for CASSSIDRGRYGYTF.

J is TRBJ1-5 and V is TRBV5-6; the match to TRBD1 covers 7 bases. V dropped 3 bases and J dropped 7; count of bases not matched to a gene: 10. The V gene's germline CDR1 is SGHDT and CDR2 YYEEEE. The CDR3 sequence is 15 residues long. DNA for the CDR3: TGTGCCAGCAGCTCCTCAGAGACAGGGACACAGCCCCAGCATTTT. As protein: CASSSSETGTQPQHF.

This rearrangement joins TRBV15 to TRBJ2-1, with D possibly being TRBD1 (6 bases). This CDR3 has 21 residues. V was clipped by 3 bases and J by 0 bases, with 27 bases between them. The V gene's germline CDR1 is LNHNV and CDR2 YYDKDF (reference sequence). The CDR3 region is CATSRGSGPRANRDSYNEQFF. Written as DNA, the CDR3 is TGTGCCACCAGCAGGGGGAGTGGCCCCCGAGCAAACAGGGACTCCTACAATGAGCAGTTCTTC.